The sequence of this T cell receptor (beta chain) was determined in a study of tumor-infiltrating lymphocytes in primary liver carcinoma. Study conclusions and caveats: No more than about 8-24% of top clones could be seen in all five tumor regions.

A note on this clonotype: The antigen is undetermined. The junction shows a germline mismatch at one end, possibly a read error.

The CDR3 has 16 residues. Germline loops: CDR1 MNHEY, CDR2 SVGEGT. Starting material for RNA and DNA co-extraction consisted of about 20-30 mg of unsorted bulk tissue. The input was around 500 ng total RNA; TCR beta cDNA was made from it with a constant-region primer. Slightly modified ARM-PCR, run as three nested multiplex PCR rounds, produced the TCR beta libraries. TRBV1-TRBV30 forward primers paired with a C-beta reverse primer drove the first two PCR rounds, about 9 cycles each. TCRdb recomputed calls from the multiplex PCR reads with MiXCR, one row per CDR3 protein. The sample comprises 40,000 to 50,000 distinct CDR3 sequences, 70% to 75% of which are singletons, and approximately 30% rests with the top ten.

The specimen was liver tumor tissue from sampling region 3. Described subset: tumor region T3, left-lateral pole. The genes are TRBV6-2 or TRBV6-3 and TRBJ2-6, with TRBD1 identical over 8 bases. The origin of this receptor is a man aged 35 to 55 with primary liver carcinoma and hepatitis B virus infection. The CDR3 here is CASSLGQGTVANILTF. As DNA, the CDR3 is TGTGCCAGCAGCCTCGGACAGGGTACTGTGGCCAACATCCTGACTTTC.